The 4 T cell receptor beta chains below come from one sample, sequenced in a study of T cells in localized non-small cell lung cancer. Profiled with immunoSEQ multiplex PCR; TCRdb holds only in-frame clones, not every one. The table lists around 100,000 clones, around 90% of them singletons. This sample comprised peripheral blood, obtained before any cancer treatment. The source of these receptors is a man aged 35 to 69 with stage I squamous cell lung carcinoma.

The V gene is TRBV4-3, the J gene TRBJ1-2; tentative D call: TRBD1 (5 bases). Trimming left V 10 bases short and J 2 bases short, with 14 bases between. The CDR3 consists of 13 residues. Germline V gives CDR1 LGHNA, CDR2 YSLEER. This CDR3 reads CATPGGANYGYTF. The CDR3 DNA follows: TGCGCCACCCCAGGCGGGGCCAACTATGGCTACACCTTC.

This clone has just a few counts. The chain employs TRBV7-8 and TRBJ2-6; TRBD1 matches at 7 bases. After removal of 3 bases from V and 4 bases from J, the junction contained 6 bases not matched to a gene. The germline gives CDR1 SGHVS, CDR2 FQNEAQ. The CDR3 totals 16 residues. CDR3 coding DNA: TGTGCCAGCAGCTTCGAGGGGGCGTTGGGGGCCAACGTCCTGACTTTC. Protein: CASSFEGALGANVLTF.

This clone was detected only a few times. The gene calls are TRBV11-2 and TRBJ2-2; D is unresolved. The V end was cut by 2 bases, the J end by 6 bases, with 10 bases between. The CDR3 is 14 amino acids. CDR1 and CDR2 from the germline V gene are SGHAT and FQNNGV. CDR3 nucleotides: TGTGCCAGCAGCTTAATTCTCAGCTCCGGGGAGCTGTTTTTT. Its translation: CASSLILSSGELFF.

The V and J genes are TRBV7-3 and TRBJ1-6; the D is unclear. CDR1 is SGHTA, CDR2 FQGTGA, per germline. The V end lost 2 bases, the J end lost 10 bases, and 12 bases lay between the germline ends. The CDR3 spans 14 residues. CDR3 amino acids: CASSLGLKGSPLHF. CDR3 coding DNA: TGTGCCAGCAGCTTAGGGTTAAAGGGATCACCCCTCCACTTT.